This TCR beta chain was documented in a study of blood T cell repertoires in COVID-19 (dated by TCRdb to the early 2020s). Broadly, across the study: Samples covering the acute and convalescent phases of COVID-19 were provided by collaborators in the United States, Italy and Spain. The prospective study material was composed of cDNA or gDNA derived from T cells, B-cell-depleted T cells, or PBMCs. The dataset comprised deeply sampled blood TCRbeta repertoires from subjects exposed to, actively infected with, or recovered from COVID-19. The repertoires were released in a freely available public database intended as a resource for research on the immune response to SARS-CoV-2. Samples were obtained from the ongoing ImmuneRACE study (first 160 participants) and from some 1,300 subjects provided by 6 global collaborators. Sample metadata almost always included a de-identified subject ID, COVID-19 status, age in years and sex. Where available, HLA class I and class II types were taken from metadata supplied by the sample provider and were not determined by assay-based typing. The paper's findings and limits, for the study overall: The quantity of clinical and demographic metadata differed by source and by participant and was supplied without curation.

TCRbeta CDR3 regions were amplified from genomic DNA by means of the immunoSEQ Assay, a bias-controlled multiplex PCR. Per the authors' processing: The number of nucleated cells in each sample was estimated by amplification of reference gene primers within the assay. Sequence reads were collapsed and filtered to measure the absolute abundance of every unique TCRbeta CDR3 rearrangement. Productive Simpson clonality was computed per sample as the square root of Simpson's diversity index over productive rearrangements. TCRdb carries this immuneACCESS record with in-frame sequences only. Its versions omit some clonotypes, under half of them owing to an unresolved V gene in the studies checked, with the rest unexplained. V and J calls plus clone size are reproduced from that table; the DNA served to infer D and trimming. The sample yields about 90,000 clones; about 81% were counted once. The ten largest clones capture about an eighth of the sample.

The CDR3 goes from the cysteine to the phenylalanine over 16 residues. Left in the record is the CDR3 DNA by itself, 48 bases read in frame from the first base. V is pared back by 7 bases and J by 7 bases, with 20 bases lying between the germline termini. CDR1 and CDR2 are drawn from the germline V gene: MDHEN, SYDVKM. Concerning this clone: Its antigen specificity is not known. No clone much larger than this one lies a single base away; base qualities are absent.

Collaborating institutions collected whole blood in K2EDTA tubes following their own protocols. Collaborator samples were shipped for TCRbeta analysis as frozen whole blood, isolated PBMCs, or DNA extracted from either sample type. Sequenced input: peripheral blood. The V gene is TRBV28 and the J gene is TRBJ1-6; the D segment could be TRBD1, given 5 matching bases. This clonotype was sampled from a human donor in a cohort sampled during active COVID-19. At the DNA level, the sequence is TGTGCCAGCATAGTGGGAGGGGCGATTGGGAATTCACCCCTCCACTTT. Its protein product is CASIVGGAIGNSPLHF. Here the CDR3 is joined to the reference TRBV28 and TRBJ1-6 genes, and the full variable domain is: DVKVTQSSRYLVKRTGEKVFLECVQDMDHENMFWYRQDPGLGLRLIYFSYDVKMKEKGDIPEGYSVSREKKERFSLILESASTNQTSMYLCASIVGGAIGNSPLHFGNGTRLTVT.